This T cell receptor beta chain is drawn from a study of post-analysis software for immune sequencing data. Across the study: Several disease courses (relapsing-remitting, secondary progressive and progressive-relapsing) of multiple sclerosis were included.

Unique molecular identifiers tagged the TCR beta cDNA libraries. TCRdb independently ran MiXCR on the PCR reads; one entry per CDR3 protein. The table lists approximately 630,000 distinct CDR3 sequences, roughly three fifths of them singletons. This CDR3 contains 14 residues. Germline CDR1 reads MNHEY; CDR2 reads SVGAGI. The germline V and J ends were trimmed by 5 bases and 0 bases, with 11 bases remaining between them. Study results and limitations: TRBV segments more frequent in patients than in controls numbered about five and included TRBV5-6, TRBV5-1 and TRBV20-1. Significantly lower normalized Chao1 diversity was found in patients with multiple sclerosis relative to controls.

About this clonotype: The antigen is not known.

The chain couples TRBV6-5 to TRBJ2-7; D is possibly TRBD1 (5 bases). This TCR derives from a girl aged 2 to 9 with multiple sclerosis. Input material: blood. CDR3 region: CASSRGDSSYEQYF. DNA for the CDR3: TGTGCCAGCAGTCGAGGAGACAGCTCCTACGAGCAGTACTTC.